Listed below are T cell receptor beta chains from one sample, sequenced in a study of blood T cell repertoires in COVID-19. Sequencing was performed with immunoSEQ multiplex PCR; in TCRdb, only in-frame clones are kept and a portion is missing. The data show about 180,000 clones, approximately 88% seen once. The specimen was peripheral blood. The origin of the receptors is a woman aged 25-40 years with acute or convalescent COVID-19. Each CDR3 is given with its conserved first and last residue. The order of the fields is clone size, D gene, V gene, J gene, CDR3 length, CDR3 protein, CDR3 DNA. D genes are given only for firm matches. Clone size, where shown, is once, few, many, or a class for clones that have expanded.

>.|.|TRBV5-1|TRBJ2-2|15
CASSPSLPDTGELFF
TGCGCCAGCAGCCCTTCTCTACCGGACACCGGGGAGCTGTTTTTT
>.|.|TRBV25-1|TRBJ2-5|15
CASSELGGAFGTQYF
TGTGCCAGCAGTGAATTGGGGGGAGCCTTTGGGACCCAGTACTTC
>.|.|TRBV14|TRBJ1-1|15
CASSQVGGGLTEAFF
TGTGCCAGCAGCCAAGTTGGGGGAGGATTGACTGAAGCTTTCTTT
>few|.|TRBV10-3|TRBJ1-6|13
CAISDRGVAPLHF
TGTGCCATCAGTGACCGGGGGGTTGCCCCCCTCCACTTT
>few|.|TRBV11-2|TRBJ2-1|16
CASSHHKTSSYNEQFF
TGTGCCAGCAGCCACCACAAGACAAGCTCCTACAATGAGCAGTTCTTC
>.|TRBD1|TRBV7-9|TRBJ1-4|16
CASSTGQGAPNEKLFF
TGTGCCAGCAGCACCGGACAGGGGGCCCCTAATGAAAAACTGTTTTTT
>.|.|TRBV19|TRBJ1-3|13
CASKNRERNTIYF
TGTGCCAGTAAAAACAGGGAACGCAACACCATATATTTT
>.|TRBD1|TRBV29-1|TRBJ1-2|12
CSVETDRAFYTF
TGCAGCGTTGAAACGGACAGGGCATTCTACACCTTC
>.|.|TRBV2|TRBJ2-7|12
CASRRGGEEQYF
TGTGCCAGCAGGAGGGGAGGAGAAGAGCAGTACTTC
>.|.|TRBV5-1|TRBJ2-3|15
CASSRRGTSTDTQYF
TGCGCCAGCAGCCGCCGGGGGACTAGCACAGATACGCAGTATTTT